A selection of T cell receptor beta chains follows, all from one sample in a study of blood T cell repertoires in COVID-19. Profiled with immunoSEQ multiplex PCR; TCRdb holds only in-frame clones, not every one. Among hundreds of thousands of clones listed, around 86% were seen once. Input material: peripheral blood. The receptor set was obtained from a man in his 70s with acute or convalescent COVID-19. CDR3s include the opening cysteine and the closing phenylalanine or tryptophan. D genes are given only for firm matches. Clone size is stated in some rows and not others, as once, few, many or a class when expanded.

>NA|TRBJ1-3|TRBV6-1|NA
TGTGCCAGCAGTGAAGGTACCGCTACTGGAAACACCATATATTTT
CASSEGTATGNTIYF
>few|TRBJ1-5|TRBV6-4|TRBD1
TGTGCCAGCACAGGACAGGACACAGCAACCGGTCAGCCCCAGCATTTT
CASTGQDTATGQPQHF
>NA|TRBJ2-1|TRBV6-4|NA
TGTGCCAGCAGTGACCCCGACAGGACTTACCCAATTTACAATGAGCAGTTCTTC
CASSDPDRTYPIYNEQFF
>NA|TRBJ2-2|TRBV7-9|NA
TGTGCCAGCAGCCGGGACACAAACACCGGGGAGCTGTTTTTT
CASSRDTNTGELFF
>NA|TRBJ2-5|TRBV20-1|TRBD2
TGCAGTGCTAGTGGGTCCCCTAGCGGGGGTCGAGAGACCCAGTACTTC
CSASGSPSGGRETQYF
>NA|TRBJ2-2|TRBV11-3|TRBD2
TGTGCCAGTCGACTAGCGGGGGACACCGGGGAGCTGTTTTTT
CASRLAGDTGELFF
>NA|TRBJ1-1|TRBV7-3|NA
TGTGCCAGCAGCTTAGCAGGGAAGGGTTCTGAAGCTTTCTTT
CASSLAGKGSEAFF
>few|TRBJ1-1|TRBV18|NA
TGTGCCAGCTCACCAAATTTAAGGGGCCCGGCTTTCTTT
CASSPNLRGPAFF
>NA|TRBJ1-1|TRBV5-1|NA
TGCGCCAGCAGCTTGGGGTTTGGGGCCACTGAAGCTTTCTTT
CASSLGFGATEAFF
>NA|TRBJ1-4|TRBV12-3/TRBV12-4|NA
TGTGCCAGCAGACGGGGTACCAATGAAAAACTGTTTTTT
CASRRGTNEKLFF
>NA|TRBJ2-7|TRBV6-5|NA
TGTGCCAGCAGTTCCCCGGGACTGAAGTACGAGCAGTACTTC
CASSSPGLKYEQYF
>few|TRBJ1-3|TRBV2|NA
TGTGCCAGCAGATCGTCTTACTCTGGAAACACCATATATTTT
CASRSSYSGNTIYF
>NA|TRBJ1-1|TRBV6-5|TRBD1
TGTGCCAGCAGACACCCAGAGCAGGGGGTTGAAGCTTTCTTT
CASRHPEQGVEAFF
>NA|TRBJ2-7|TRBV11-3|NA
TGTGCCAGCAGCCTCACAGGGACAAACGAGCAGTACTTC
CASSLTGTNEQYF
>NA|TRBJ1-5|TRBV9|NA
TGTGCCAGCAGCGTAGACTCTTCCGTACGGCAGCCCCAGCATTTT
CASSVDSSVRQPQHF
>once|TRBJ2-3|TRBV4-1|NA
TGCGCCAGCAGCCAACAGGGAAGGGGCACAGATACGCAGTATTTT
CASSQQGRGTDTQYF
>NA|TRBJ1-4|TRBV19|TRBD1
TGTGCCAGTAGTATAGAGGACAGGTTCGTCGGAAAACTGTTTTTT
CASSIEDRFVGKLFF
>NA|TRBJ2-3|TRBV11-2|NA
TGTGCCAGCAGCTTCGTCCCAGATACGCAGTATTTT
CASSFVPDTQYF
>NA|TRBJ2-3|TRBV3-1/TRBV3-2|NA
TGTGCCAGCAGCCCTGGCGGTAGCGGCACAGATACGCAGTATTTT
CASSPGGSGTDTQYF
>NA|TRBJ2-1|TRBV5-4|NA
TGTGCCAGCAGCATGGTAACCTACAATGAGCAGTTCTTC
CASSMVTYNEQFF
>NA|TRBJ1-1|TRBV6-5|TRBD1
TGTGCCAGCAGACTTACAGGGGGGGACACTGAAGCTTTCTTT
CASRLTGGDTEAFF
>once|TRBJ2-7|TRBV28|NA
TGTGCCAGCAGGATACAGGGGACTAGAGGTTTCTACGAGCAGTACTTC
CASRIQGTRGFYEQYF
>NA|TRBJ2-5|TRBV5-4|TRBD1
TGTGCCAGCAGCTTGCTCACAGGGGAAGAGACCCAGTACTTC
CASSLLTGEETQYF
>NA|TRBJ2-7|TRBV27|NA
TGTGCCAGCAGTTTATCCTCTCCGCAGACAGTCGCCTACGAGCAGTACTTC
CASSLSSPQTVAYEQYF
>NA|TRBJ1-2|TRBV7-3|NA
TGTGCCAGCGGACTCGGAAGCTATGGCTACACCTTC
CASGLGSYGYTF
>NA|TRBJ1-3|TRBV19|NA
TGTGCCAGTAGCCGGGGGACGGAGAGCTCTGGAAACACCATATATTTT
CASSRGTESSGNTIYF
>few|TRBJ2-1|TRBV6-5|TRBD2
TGTGCCAGCATGACTAGCGGGGGGGCCAATGAGCAGTTCTTC
CASMTSGGANEQFF
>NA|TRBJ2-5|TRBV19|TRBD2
TGTGCCAGTTCAAGGATAGCGGGAGGGCAAGAGACCCAGTACTTC
CASSRIAGGQETQYF
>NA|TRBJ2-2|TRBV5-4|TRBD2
TGTGCCAGCAGCTTGGCAGCGGGAGACACCGGGGAGCTGTTTTTT
CASSLAAGDTGELFF
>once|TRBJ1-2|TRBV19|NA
TGTGCCAGTAGTATAGGAGATGAGTCGGGAGGGAGGGGGAGGGACTATGGCTACACCTTC
CASSIGDESGGRGRDYGYTF
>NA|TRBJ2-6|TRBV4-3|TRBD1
TGCGCCAGCAGCCTAGGGACAGGACCTCTCTCTGGGGCCAACGTCCTGACTTTC
CASSLGTGPLSGANVLTF
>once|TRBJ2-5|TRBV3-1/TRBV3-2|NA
TGTGCCAGCAGCCACGGACTTGGATCGGAGACCCAGTACTTC
CASSHGLGSETQYF
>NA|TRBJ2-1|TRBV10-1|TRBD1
TGCGCCAGCAGTAATTATCCTCCCCGGGACAGGGGGCAGAATGAGCAGTTCTTC
CASSNYPPRDRGQNEQFF
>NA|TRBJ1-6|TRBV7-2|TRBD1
TGTGCCAGCAGACTTCGGGACAGGGACTCCTATAATTCACCCCTCCACTTT
CASRLRDRDSYNSPLHF
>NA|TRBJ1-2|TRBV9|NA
TGTGCCAGCAGCGCCGTTTCTAACTATGGCTACACCTTC
CASSAVSNYGYTF
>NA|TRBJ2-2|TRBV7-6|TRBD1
TGTGCCAGCAGCTTGAATACAGGGGTTACCGATGGGGAGCTGTTTTTT
CASSLNTGVTDGELFF
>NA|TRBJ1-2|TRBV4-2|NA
TGTGCCAGCAGCCAAGAGGTCAGGGACTATGGCTACACCTTC
CASSQEVRDYGYTF
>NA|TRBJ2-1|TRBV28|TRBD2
TGTGCCAGCAGTTACTCCGGGACTAGCGGGACCGGGGGGAAGTTCTTC
CASSYSGTSGTGGKFF
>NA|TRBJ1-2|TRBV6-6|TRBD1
TGTGCCAGCAGTCGAGGTGGGGGACAGGGGGCGCTGGGCTACACCTTC
CASSRGGGQGALGYTF
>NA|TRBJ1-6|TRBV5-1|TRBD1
TGCGCCAGCAGCTTTGTAGGGGGCGATTCACCCCTCCACTTT
CASSFVGGDSPLHF
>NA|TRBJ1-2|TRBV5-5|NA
TGTGCCAGCAGCTTGGCCTGGGGTCTGAGGGACTACACCTTC
CASSLAWGLRDYTF
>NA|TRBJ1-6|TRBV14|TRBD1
TGTGCCAGCAGCCAGTTTACAGGGGCCGGCTTGGGCTCCTATAATTCACCCCTCCACTTT
CASSQFTGAGLGSYNSPLHF
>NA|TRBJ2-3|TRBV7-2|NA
TGTGCCAGCAGCTTAGTTCGGGATTCGGATACGCAGTATTTT
CASSLVRDSDTQYF
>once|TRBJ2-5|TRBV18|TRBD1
TGTGCCAGCTCACCAGGGACAGGGAGACAAGAGACCCAGTACTTC
CASSPGTGRQETQYF
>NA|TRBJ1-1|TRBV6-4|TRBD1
TGTGCCGGAGAGACAGGGGTGGACACTGAAGCTTTCTTT
CAGETGVDTEAFF
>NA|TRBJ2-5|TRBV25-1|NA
TGTGCCAGCAGTGACAGCGTATCATACTACTTC
CASSDSVSYYF
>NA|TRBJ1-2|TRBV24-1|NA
TGTGCCACCAGTGATCCCGCCACAGGGAAGAGAGGCTACACCTTC
CATSDPATGKRGYTF
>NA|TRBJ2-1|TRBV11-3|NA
TGTGCCAGCAGCTTAGGGCAGGGGACCTACAATGAGCAGTTCTTC
CASSLGQGTYNEQFF
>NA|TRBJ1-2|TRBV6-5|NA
TGTGCCAGCAGAACGCCAGGGATCGATGGCTACACCTTC
CASRTPGIDGYTF
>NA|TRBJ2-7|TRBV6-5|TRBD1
TGTGCCAGCAGTTACGGCACAGGGGGCCTCGACGAGCAGTACTTC
CASSYGTGGLDEQYF
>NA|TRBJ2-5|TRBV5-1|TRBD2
TGCGCCAGCAGCTTGACGCTAGCGGGAAAAGAGACCCAGTACTTC
CASSLTLAGKETQYF
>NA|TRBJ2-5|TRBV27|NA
TGTGCCAGCAGTCCACCCGGCGGAGAGACCCAGTACTTC
CASSPPGGETQYF